This T cell receptor (beta chain) was found in a study of T-cell reconstitution after alpha-beta-depleted transplantation in children. Germline trimming cut 4 bases from V and 0 bases from J; bases unmatched to any gene: 8. This CDR3 is built from 17 residues. CDR1 and CDR2 (germline): LGHNA, YSLEER. The TCRbeta library incorporated unique molecular identifiers. One entry per CDR3 protein results from TCRdb running MiXCR on the PCR reads. In the table there are 640,000 or so distinct CDR3 sequences, around 17% of which are singletons. This sequence was found in a human donor who donated a stem cell graft to a child with acute myeloid leukemia. Sequences were derived from PBMCs from the stem cell graft donor, sampled from the stem cell graft. V usage is TRBV4-3 and J usage is TRBJ1-3; 8 bases fit TRBD1. The CDR3 sequence: CASSRHTDRVSGNTIYF. The CDR3 coding sequence is TGCGCCAGCAGCCGCCACACGGACAGGGTCTCTGGAAACACCATATATTTT.